Sequencing of this TCR beta chain was carried out in a study of T cell changes during pregnancy in multiple sclerosis. Germline CDR1 and CDR2: SQVTM and ANQGSEA. This CDR3 has 13 residues. Between the trimmed V and J ends, which lost 4 bases and 2 bases, there was a span of 9 bases. The data were produced by immunoSEQ multiplex PCR, yet TCRdb's version contains in-frame clones alone and is incomplete. This repertoire shows 55,000 to 65,000 clones, around 89% found once; its top ten account for 0.89%. V and J are TRBV29-1 and TRBJ1-3; D remains ambiguous. The sequencing used peripheral blood, collected in the first trimester of pregnancy. The origin of this receptor is a female donor in good health, enrolled as a control in a pregnancy study. The CDR3 region is CSVAKLAGNTIYF. In DNA form, the CDR3 reads TGCAGCGTTGCTAAGTTGGCTGGAAACACCATATATTTT.